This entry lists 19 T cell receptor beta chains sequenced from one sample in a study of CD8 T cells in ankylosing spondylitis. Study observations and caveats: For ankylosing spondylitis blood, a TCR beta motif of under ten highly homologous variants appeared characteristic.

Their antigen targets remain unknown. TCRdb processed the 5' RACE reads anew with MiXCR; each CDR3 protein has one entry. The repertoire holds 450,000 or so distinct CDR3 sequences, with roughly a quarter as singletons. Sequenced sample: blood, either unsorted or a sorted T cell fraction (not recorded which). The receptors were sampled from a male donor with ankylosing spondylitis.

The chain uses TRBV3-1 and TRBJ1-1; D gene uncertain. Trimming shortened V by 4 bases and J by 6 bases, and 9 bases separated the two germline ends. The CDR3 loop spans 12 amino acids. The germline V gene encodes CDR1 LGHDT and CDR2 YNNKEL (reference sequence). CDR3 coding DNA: TGTGCCAGCAGCCGGTCTGAGGCTGAAGCTTTCTTT. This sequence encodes CASSRSEAEAFF.

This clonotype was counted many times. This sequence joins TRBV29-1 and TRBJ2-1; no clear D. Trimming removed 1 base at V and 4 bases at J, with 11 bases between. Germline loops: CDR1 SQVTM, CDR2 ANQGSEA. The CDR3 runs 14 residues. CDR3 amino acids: CSVEGGYGYNEQFF. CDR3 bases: TGCAGCGTTGAAGGTGGGTACGGATACAATGAGCAGTTCTTC.

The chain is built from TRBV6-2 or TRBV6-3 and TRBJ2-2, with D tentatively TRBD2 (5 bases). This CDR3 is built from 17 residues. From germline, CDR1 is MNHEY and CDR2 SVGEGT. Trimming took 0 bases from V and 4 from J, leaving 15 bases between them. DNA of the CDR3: TGTGCCAGCAGTTACTCTGGGCTAGCTGGTATCACCGGGGAGCTGTTTTTT. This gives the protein CASSYSGLAGITGELFF.

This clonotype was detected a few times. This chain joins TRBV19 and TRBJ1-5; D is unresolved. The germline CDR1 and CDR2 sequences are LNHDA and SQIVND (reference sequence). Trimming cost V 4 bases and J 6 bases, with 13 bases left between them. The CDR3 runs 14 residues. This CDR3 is CASSSHSLGQPQHF. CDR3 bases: TGTGCCAGTAGTAGTCACAGCCTTGGTCAGCCCCAGCATTTT.

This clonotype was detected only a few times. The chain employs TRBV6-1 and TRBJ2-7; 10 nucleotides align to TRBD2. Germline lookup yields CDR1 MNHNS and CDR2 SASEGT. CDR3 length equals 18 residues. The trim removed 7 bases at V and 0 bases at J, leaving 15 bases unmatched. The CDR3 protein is CASIALAGPLRSSYEQYF. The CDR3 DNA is TGTGCCAGCATCGCACTAGCGGGACCCTTAAGGAGCTCCTACGAGCAGTACTTC.

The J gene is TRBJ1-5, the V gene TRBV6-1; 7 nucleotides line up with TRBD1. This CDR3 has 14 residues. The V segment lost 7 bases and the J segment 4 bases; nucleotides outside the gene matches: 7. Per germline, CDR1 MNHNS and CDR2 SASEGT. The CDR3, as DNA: TGTGCCAGCACTGGGACAGCGGCTAATCAGCCCCAGCATTTT. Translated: CASTGTAANQPQHF.

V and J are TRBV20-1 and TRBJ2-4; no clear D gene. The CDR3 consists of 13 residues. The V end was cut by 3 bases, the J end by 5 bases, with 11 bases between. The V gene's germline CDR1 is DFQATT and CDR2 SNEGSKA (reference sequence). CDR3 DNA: TGCAGTGCTAGTGATATGTACCAAAACATTCAGTACTTC. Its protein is CSASDMYQNIQYF.

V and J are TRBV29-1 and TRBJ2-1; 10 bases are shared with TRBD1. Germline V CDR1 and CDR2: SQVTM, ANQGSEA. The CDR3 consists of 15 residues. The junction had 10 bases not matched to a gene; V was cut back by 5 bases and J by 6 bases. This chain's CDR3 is CSVLRGRDRGNEQFF. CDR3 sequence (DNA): TGCAGCGTTCTGAGAGGGAGGGACAGGGGCAATGAGCAGTTCTTC.

Here the CDR3 reads CASSSDRVVNTIYF. The CDR3 region has the DNA TGTGCCAGCAGCTCCGACAGGGTAGTGAACACCATATATTTT. The chain uses TRBV11-2 and TRBJ1-3; 7 bases align to TRBD1. Germline V lookup: CDR1 SGHAT, CDR2 FQNNGV. Losses at the gene ends were 4 bases for V and 7 bases for J; bases not matched to a gene: 7. The CDR3 spans 14 residues.

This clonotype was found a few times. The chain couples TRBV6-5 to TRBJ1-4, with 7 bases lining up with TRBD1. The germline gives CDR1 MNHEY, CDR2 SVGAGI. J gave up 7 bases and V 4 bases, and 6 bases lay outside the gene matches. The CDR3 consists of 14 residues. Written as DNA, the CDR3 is TGTGCCAGCAGTTTTCAAGGGGGCGGTGAAAAACTGTTTTTT. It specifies CASSFQGGGEKLFF.

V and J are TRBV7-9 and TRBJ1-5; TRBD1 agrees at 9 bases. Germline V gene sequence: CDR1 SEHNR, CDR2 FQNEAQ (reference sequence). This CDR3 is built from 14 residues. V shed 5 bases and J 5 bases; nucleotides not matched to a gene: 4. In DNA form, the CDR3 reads TGTGCCAGCAGCATCACAGGGGGCTATCAGCCCCAGCATTTT. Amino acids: CASSITGGYQPQHF.

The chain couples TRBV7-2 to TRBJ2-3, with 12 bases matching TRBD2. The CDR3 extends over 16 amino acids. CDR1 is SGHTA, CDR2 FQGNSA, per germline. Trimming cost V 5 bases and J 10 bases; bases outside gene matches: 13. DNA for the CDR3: TGTGCCAGCAGCGCCCGGGCTGGACTAGCGGGATCTCCGCAGTATTTT. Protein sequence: CASSARAGLAGSPQYF.

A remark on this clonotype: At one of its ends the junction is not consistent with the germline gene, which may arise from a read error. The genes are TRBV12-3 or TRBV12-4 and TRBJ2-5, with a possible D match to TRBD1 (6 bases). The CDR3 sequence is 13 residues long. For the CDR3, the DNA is TGTGCCAGCAGCCCTGGACAGCAAGAGACCCGGTACTTC. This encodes CASSPGQQETRYF.

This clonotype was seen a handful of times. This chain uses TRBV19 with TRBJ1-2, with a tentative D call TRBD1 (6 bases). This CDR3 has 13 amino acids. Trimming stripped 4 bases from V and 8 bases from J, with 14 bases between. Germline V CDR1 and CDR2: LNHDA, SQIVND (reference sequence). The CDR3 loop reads CASSRGQPQGYTF. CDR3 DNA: TGTGCCAGTAGTAGGGGACAACCGCAAGGCTACACCTTC.

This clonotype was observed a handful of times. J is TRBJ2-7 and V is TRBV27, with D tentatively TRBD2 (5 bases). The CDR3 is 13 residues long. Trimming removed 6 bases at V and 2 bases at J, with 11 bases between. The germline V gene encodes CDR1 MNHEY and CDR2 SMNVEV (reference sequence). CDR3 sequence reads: CASSLRATYEQYF. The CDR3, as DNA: TGTGCCAGCAGCCTGCGGGCTACCTACGAGCAGTACTTC.

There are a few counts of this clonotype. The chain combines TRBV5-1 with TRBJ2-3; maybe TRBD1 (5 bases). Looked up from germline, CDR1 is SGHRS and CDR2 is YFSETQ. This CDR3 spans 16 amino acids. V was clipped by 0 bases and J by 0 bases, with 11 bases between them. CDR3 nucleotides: TGCGCCAGCAGCTTGGGGGGCATCGGGAGCACAGATACGCAGTATTTT. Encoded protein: CASSLGGIGSTDTQYF.

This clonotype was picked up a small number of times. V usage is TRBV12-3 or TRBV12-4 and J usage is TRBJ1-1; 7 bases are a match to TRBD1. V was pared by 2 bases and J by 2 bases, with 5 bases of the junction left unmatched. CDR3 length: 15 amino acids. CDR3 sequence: CASSLKGAGNTEAFF. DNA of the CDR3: TGTGCCAGCAGTTTAAAGGGGGCTGGAAACACTGAAGCTTTCTTT.

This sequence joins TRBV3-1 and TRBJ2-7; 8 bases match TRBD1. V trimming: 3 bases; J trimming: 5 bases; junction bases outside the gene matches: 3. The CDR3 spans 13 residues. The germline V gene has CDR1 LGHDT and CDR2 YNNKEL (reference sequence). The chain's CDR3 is CASSHGQGHEQYV. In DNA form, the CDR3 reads TGTGCCAGCAGCCACGGACAGGGCCACGAGCAGTACGTC.

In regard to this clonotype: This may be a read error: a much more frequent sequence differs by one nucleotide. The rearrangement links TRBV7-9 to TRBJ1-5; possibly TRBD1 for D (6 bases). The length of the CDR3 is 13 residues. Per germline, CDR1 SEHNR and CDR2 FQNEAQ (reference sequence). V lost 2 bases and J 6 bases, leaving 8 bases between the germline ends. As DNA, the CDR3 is TGTGCCAGCAGCTTAAGGGGGGTTCAGCCCCAGCATTTT. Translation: CASSLRGVQPQHF. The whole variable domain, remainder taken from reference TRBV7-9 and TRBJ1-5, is DTGVSQNPRHKITKRGQNVTFRCDPISEHNRLYWYRQTLGQGPEFLTYFQNEAQLEKSRLLSDRFSAERPKGSFSTLEIQRTEQGDSAMYLCASSLRGVQPQHFGDGTRLSIL.